The 25 T cell receptor beta chains listed next were all sequenced from one sample in a study of neurological immune-mediated disorders. In TCRdb, the 5' RACE reads were re-called with MiXCR into one record per CDR3 protein. The repertoire includes around 58,000 distinct CDR3 sequences, roughly 3.5% of them detected once, and 6% to 9% sits in the top ten. What was sequenced was PBMCs. These receptors were collected from a woman aged 60-70 years with multiple sclerosis.

This rearrangement joins TRBV20-1 to TRBJ2-1, with 8 bases that match TRBD2. From germline, CDR1 is DFQATT and CDR2 SNEGSKA (reference sequence). Trimming took 7 bases from V and 10 from J; bases not matched to a gene: 12. CDR3 length equals 13 residues. CDR3 region: CSDSRREREEQFF. The DNA for the CDR3 is TGCAGTGATAGCCGAAGGGAGCGGGAGGAGCAGTTCTTC.

This clonotype is classed as medium-sized (0.01 to 0.1%). J is TRBJ2-1 and V is TRBV27; D gene ambiguous. Trimming removed 0 bases from V and 2 bases from J, with 8 bases in between. CDR3 length: 15 residues. Germline CDR1 MNHEY, CDR2 SMNVEV (reference sequence). CDR3 sequence (DNA): TGTGCCAGCAGTTTATCGGTTGCACCCTACAATGAGCAGTTCTTC. Its translation: CASSLSVAPYNEQFF.

This clonotype was picked up many times. The J gene is TRBJ2-1, the V gene TRBV20-1; possible D gene TRBD2, 6 bases. Germline V gene sequence: CDR1 DFQATT, CDR2 SNEGSKA (reference sequence). The V and J ends lost 0 bases and 0 bases respectively, with 6 bases between them. The CDR3 is made up of 14 amino acids. DNA of the CDR3: TGCAGTGCTAGAGACGGGAGCTCCTACAATGAGCAGTTCTTC. Residues: CSARDGSSYNEQFF.

This clonotype was recorded at least ten times. CDR3 nucleotides: TGTGCCAGCAGTTACGACAGCGACGAGCAGTACTTC. Its translation: CASSYDSDEQYF. The chain recombines TRBV6-2 or TRBV6-3 with TRBJ2-7; D is possibly TRBD1 (5 bases). Germline V gene sequence: CDR1 MNHEY, CDR2 SVGEGT. The CDR3 is made up of 12 amino acids. The V end was cut by 2 bases, the J end by 5 bases, with 7 bases between.

Ten or more counts support this clonotype. The rearrangement links TRBV12-3 or TRBV12-4 to TRBJ2-7, with 9 nucleotides matching TRBD1. There are 13 residues in the CDR3. V lost 2 bases and J lost 6; bases outside the gene matches: 2. The CDR3: CASSLTGQGEQYF. Here the CDR3 DNA reads TGTGCCAGCAGTTTAACGGGACAGGGCGAGCAGTACTTC.

This clonotype appeared many times. This rearrangement joins TRBV6-5 to TRBJ2-6, with unresolved D. The germline gives CDR1 MNHEY, CDR2 SVGAGI. This CDR3 region has 15 residues. Trimming took 5 bases from V and 1 from J, leaving 9 bases between them. The CDR3 spells CASSLQHSGANVLTF. The CDR3 bases are TGTGCCAGCAGTCTCCAGCATTCTGGGGCCAACGTCCTGACTTTC.

This clonotype was seen ten or more times. The V and J genes are TRBV10-3 and TRBJ1-1; 11 bases map to TRBD1. The CDR3 is made up of 13 amino acids. V was clipped by 10 bases and J by 2 bases; unmatched bases: 3. Looked up from germline, CDR1 is ENHRY and CDR2 is SYGVKD. This CDR3 reads CATRTGGNTEAFF. CDR3 in DNA: TGTGCCACACGGACAGGGGGCAACACTGAAGCTTTCTTT.

Only a few counts were recorded for this clonotype. Lacking the conserved final phenylalanine or tryptophan, this CDR3 likely reflects a read error. The chain combines TRBV5-1 with TRBJ1-2; D not certain. The CDR3 consists of 13 residues. Germline V gene sequence: CDR1 SGHRS, CDR2 YFSETQ. Trimming cost V 5 bases and J 2 bases, with 10 bases left between them. As DNA, the CDR3 is TGCGCCAGCAGAACCACCGAGAACTATGGCTACACCAAC. This encodes CASRTTENYGYTN.

This clonotype was counted ten times or more. This chain links TRBV3-1 with TRBJ2-6; no reliable D call. Germline V gene sequence: CDR1 LGHDT, CDR2 YNNKEL (reference sequence). V lost 1 base to trimming and J lost 0 bases, with 4 bases between them. The CDR3 extends over 15 amino acids. CDR3 coding DNA: TGTGCCAGCAGCCAAGTAATCTCTGGGGCCAACGTCCTGACTTTC. Its translation is CASSQVISGANVLTF. Combining the CDR3 with reference TRBV3-1 and TRBJ2-6 gives the whole variable domain DTAVSQTPKYLVTQMGNDKSIKCEQNLGHDTMYWYKQDSKKFLKIMFSYNNKELIINETVPNRFSPKSPDKAHLNLHINSLELGDSAVYFCASSQVISGANVLTFGAGSRLTVL.

Many counts were recorded for this clonotype. This CDR3 is CASSRGTLEQYF. CDR3 bases: TGTGCCAGCAGCCGCGGGACTCTCGAGCAGTACTTC. The V gene is TRBV6-2 or TRBV6-3, the J gene TRBJ2-7, with D perhaps matching TRBD2 (6 bases). V dropped 6 bases and J dropped 6 bases, with 12 bases sitting between them. The CDR3 is made up of 12 amino acids. CDR1 is MNHEY, CDR2 SVGEGT, per germline.

This clonotype was counted many times. The chain joins TRBV20-1 to TRBJ2-5; 8 bases line up with TRBD2. The CDR3 length is 15 residues. V lost 5 bases and J lost 5; bases outside the gene matches: 13. CDR1 and CDR2 (germline): DFQATT, SNEGSKA (reference sequence). CDR3 sequence: CSAFHASGSVETQYF. The DNA for the CDR3 is TGCAGTGCTTTTCATGCAAGCGGGAGTGTCGAGACCCAGTACTTC.

This clonotype showed up many times. This chain connects TRBV6-1 to TRBJ1-1, with unresolved D. Looked up from germline, CDR1 is MNHNS and CDR2 is SASEGT. Between the trimmed V and J ends, which lost 4 bases and 10 bases, there was a span of 13 bases. The CDR3 runs 12 residues. The CDR3 nucleotides are TGTGCCAGCAGTGGCTGGTCGGGGTCAGCTTTCTTT. Translating gives CASSGWSGSAFF.

This clonotype was seen many times. The CDR3 loop reads CASSWKDSQPQHF. The CDR3 DNA follows: TGTGCCAGCAGCTGGAAGGACTCTCAGCCCCAGCATTTT. The V gene is TRBV7-2, the J gene TRBJ1-5; D gene unclear. Germline V gene sequence: CDR1 SGHTA, CDR2 FQGNSA. The CDR3 has 13 residues. V lost 4 bases and J lost 6, with 10 bases in between.

Ten or more counts support this clonotype. V usage is TRBV28 and J usage is TRBJ2-7; D possibly corresponds to TRBD1 (6 bases). The CDR3 is made up of 13 amino acids. Trimming removed 6 bases from V and 5 bases from J, with 14 bases in between. Germline CDR1 and CDR2: MDHEN and SYDVKM. The CDR3 sequence is CASRTTGVHEQYF. For the CDR3, the DNA is TGTGCCAGCAGAACGACAGGTGTCCACGAGCAGTACTTC.

This clonotype has at least ten counts. The chain combines TRBV6-2 or TRBV6-3 with TRBJ2-5; 7 positions match TRBD1. CDR1 and CDR2 (germline): MNHEY, SVGEGT. The CDR3 totals 14 residues. Trimming cost V 6 bases and J 0 bases; bases outside gene matches: 4. The CDR3 sequence: CASSPGTDQETQYF. The CDR3 region has the DNA TGTGCCAGCAGCCCAGGGACAGACCAAGAGACCCAGTACTTC.

This clonotype was detected ten times or more. The chain recombines TRBV5-1 with TRBJ2-1; D is possibly TRBD1 (5 bases). This CDR3 is 12 amino acids long. V gave up 1 base and J gave up 13 bases, with 12 bases separating them. In germline, CDR1 is SGHRS, CDR2 YFSETQ. Here the CDR3 reads CASSLIGDLQFF. The CDR3 DNA reads TGCGCCAGCAGCTTGATAGGGGATTTACAGTTCTTC.

This clonotype was counted at least ten times. The rearrangement joins TRBV4-2 to TRBJ1-2; D remains ambiguous. The V and J ends lost 4 bases and 6 bases respectively, with 18 bases between them. Germline V CDR1 and CDR2: LGHNA, YNFKEQ. CDR3 size: 15 residues. The CDR3 loop reads CASSLIQLDGDGYTF. The CDR3 bases are TGTGCCAGCAGCCTCATACAGCTGGATGGGGATGGCTACACCTTC.

This clonotype has just a few counts. A much bigger clone sits one base away, suggesting this may be a read error. V usage is TRBV2 and J usage is TRBJ1-5; D not resolved. The CDR3 has 18 amino acids. Germline V gene sequence: CDR1 SNHLY, CDR2 FYNNEI. CDR3 loop: CASSETTGLSHSNQHQHF. Written as DNA, the CDR3 is TGTGCCAGCAGCGAAACCACCGGCCTTTCGCATAGCAATCAGCACCAGCATTTT.

This clonotype was detected ten times or more. For the CDR3, the DNA is TGCGCCAGCAGCTTGGTATTCCAGGGGGCTTCAGAGACCCAGTACTTC. This gives the protein CASSLVFQGASETQYF. The chain carries TRBV5-1 and TRBJ2-5; TRBD1 aligns across 8 bases. The trim removed 0 bases at V and 4 bases at J, leaving 8 bases unmatched. CDR1 SGHRS and CDR2 YFSETQ come from the germline V gene. The CDR3 totals 16 residues.

This clonotype was seen ten or more times. The V call is TRBV5-1, the J call TRBJ2-5; D ambiguous. The length of the CDR3 is 14 residues. The V end lost 5 bases, the J end lost 1 base, and 12 bases lay between the germline ends. Germline CDR1 and CDR2: SGHRS and YFSETQ. CDR3 in DNA: TGCGCCAGCAGGACGGCAAGGGTCCAAGAGACCCAGTACTTC. The encoded protein is CASRTARVQETQYF.

In this sample, this clonotype turned up many times. CDR3 in amino acids: CASSHLGVGFMGEQYF. Written as DNA, the CDR3 is TGTGCCAGCAGCCACCTAGGGGTTGGTTTTATGGGCGAGCAGTACTTC. V gene TRBV14 combines with J gene TRBJ2-7, with a tentative D call TRBD1 (5 bases). The germline V and J ends were trimmed by 3 bases and 6 bases, with 21 bases remaining between them. The CDR3 extends over 16 amino acids. Germline V gene data show CDR1 as SGHDN and CDR2 as FVKESK.

This clonotype was detected many times. CDR3 in amino acids: CASSEVPQGKKYF. CDR3 in DNA: TGTGCCAGCAGTGAAGTACCCCAGGGAAAGAAGTACTTC. The rearrangement joins TRBV2 to TRBJ2-7; weak D call: TRBD1 (5 bases). CDR1 and CDR2 (germline): SNHLY, FYNNEI. The CDR3 totals 13 residues. V shed 1 base and J shed 11 bases, with 15 bases lying between them.

This clonotype was counted many times. The CDR3 is CSATLAGGGTDTQYF. DNA of the CDR3: TGCAGTGCTACCCTAGCGGGAGGGGGCACAGATACGCAGTATTTT. The chain is built from TRBV20-1 and TRBJ2-3; TRBD2 matches at 12 bases. In germline, CDR1 is DFQATT, CDR2 SNEGSKA (reference sequence). The CDR3 runs 15 residues. Trimming cost V 4 bases and J 1 base; bases outside gene matches: 3.

In this sample, this clonotype turned up many times. The V and J genes are TRBV28 and TRBJ2-5; 7 positions agree with TRBD1. Trimming took 3 bases from V and 5 from J; bases not matched to a gene: 9. The CDR3 runs to 15 residues. Per germline, CDR1 MDHEN and CDR2 SYDVKM. The CDR3 nucleotides are TGTGCCAGCAGTTTGTCGGAAGGGGGCGGCGAGACCCAGTACTTC. It codes for CASSLSEGGGETQYF. Looking up the rest from reference TRBV28 and TRBJ2-5 gives the full variable domain: DVKVTQSSRYLVKRTGEKVFLECVQDMDHENMFWYRQDPGLGLRLIYFSYDVKMKEKGDIPEGYSVSREKKERFSLILESASTNQTSMYLCASSLSEGGGETQYFGPGTRLLVL.

This clonotype was seen at least ten times. The genes are TRBV27 and TRBJ2-7; tentatively, D is TRBD1 or TRBD2 (6 bases each). CDR1 MNHEY and CDR2 SMNVEV come from the germline V gene (reference sequence). Trimming took 4 bases from V and 3 from J, leaving 10 bases between them. The CDR3 is made up of 13 amino acids. The CDR3 loop reads CASSWGAYYEQYF. CDR3 bases: TGTGCCAGCAGTTGGGGGGCGTACTACGAGCAGTACTTC.